These T cell receptor beta chains were read from a single sample in a study of blood T cells in healthy people across ages. TCRdb re-analysed the 5' RACE reads in MiXCR, keeping a single row per CDR3 protein. Of fewer than 600,000 distinct CDR3 sequences in the sample, roughly a quarter were seen once. These same data were also listed under a study on T cells of mothers and their children.

Sequencing input: blood. The receptors come from a boy between 2 and 10 years old in good health. Each CDR3 is given with its conserved first and last residue. A D gene is named only where the DNA matches it firmly. Expanded clones get a size class; other rows say once, few or many, or leave the size out.

size: few; V: TRBV20-1; D: -; J: TRBJ1-5; CDR3: CSARKQGGESNQPQHF; DNA: TGCAGTGCTAGGAAACAGGGAGGGGAAAGCAATCAGCCCCAGCATTTT
size: few; V: TRBV9; D: TRBD2; J: TRBJ2-2; CDR3: CASSPALAGGTGELFF; DNA: TGTGCCAGCAGCCCGGCCCTAGCGGGAGGCACCGGGGAGCTGTTTTTT
size: -; V: TRBV6-1; D: -; J: TRBJ2-1; CDR3: CASSGDHRGSYNEQFF; DNA: TGTGCCAGCAGTGGAGATCATAGGGGCTCCTACAATGAGCAGTTCTTC
size: -; V: TRBV10-3; D: TRBD2; J: TRBJ2-7; CDR3: CAIRIAGGVPYEQYF; DNA: TGTGCCATCAGGATAGCGGGGGGCGTCCCCTACGAGCAGTACTTC
size: -; V: TRBV29-1; D: -; J: TRBJ1-2; CDR3: CSVDGGTGYTF; DNA: TGCAGCGTTGACGGCGGGACCGGCTACACCTTC
size: few; V: TRBV11-2; D: TRBD1; J: TRBJ2-7; CDR3: CASSRTGQPDYEQYF; DNA: TGTGCCAGCAGCCGCACGGGACAGCCTGACTACGAGCAGTACTTC
size: few; V: TRBV6-6; D: -; J: TRBJ2-5; CDR3: CATRGRPDQYF; DNA: TGTGCCACAAGAGGCAGGCCGGACCAGTACTTC
size: -; V: TRBV12-3/TRBV12-4; D: -; J: TRBJ2-4; CDR3: CASSRTQLAKNIQYF; DNA: TGTGCCAGCAGCCGCACCCAGTTAGCCAAAAACATTCAGTACTTC
size: -; V: TRBV20-1; D: TRBD1; J: TRBJ2-1; CDR3: CSASSRGQWYNEQFF; DNA: TGCAGTGCTAGTAGCAGGGGGCAGTGGTACAATGAGCAGTTCTTC
size: -; V: TRBV20-1; D: -; J: TRBJ2-7; CDR3: CSSTSASSYEQYF; DNA: TGCAGTTCGACTAGTGCCAGCTCCTACGAGCAGTACTTC